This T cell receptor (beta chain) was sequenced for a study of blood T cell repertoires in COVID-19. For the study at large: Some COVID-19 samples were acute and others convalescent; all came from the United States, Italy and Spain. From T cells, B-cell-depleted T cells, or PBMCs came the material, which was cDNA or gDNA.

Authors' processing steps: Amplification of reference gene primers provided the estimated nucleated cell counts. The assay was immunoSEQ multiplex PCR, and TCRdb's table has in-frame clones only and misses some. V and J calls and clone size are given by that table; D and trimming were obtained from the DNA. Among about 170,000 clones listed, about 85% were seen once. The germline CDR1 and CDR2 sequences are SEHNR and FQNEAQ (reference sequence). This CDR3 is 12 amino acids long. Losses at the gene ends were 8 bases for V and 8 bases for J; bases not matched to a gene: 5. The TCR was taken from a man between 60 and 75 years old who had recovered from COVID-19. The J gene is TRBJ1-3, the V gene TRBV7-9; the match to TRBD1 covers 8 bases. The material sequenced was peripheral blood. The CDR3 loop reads CASSRQGHTIYF. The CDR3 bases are TGTGCCAGCTCCCGACAGGGGCACACCATATATTTT.